Each of the 13 T cell receptor beta chains below was sequenced from the same sample in a study of blood T cell dynamics during melanoma immunotherapy. Time point specified: week 3, after first cycle of checkpoint inhibitor. The table came from immunoSEQ multiplex PCR; TCRdb's copy has only in-frame clones and leaves some out. The sample holds 9,900 or so clones, roughly 80% seen once. The sample was blood, taken from a patient treated with checkpoint blockade. These receptors all stem from a human donor with melanoma.

The chain carries TRBV19 and TRBJ1-2; D is unclear. The CDR3 has 13 amino acids. CDR1 is LNHDA and CDR2 is SQIVND in the germline V gene (reference sequence). V was shortened by 8 bases and J by 0 bases, with 10 bases between the two germline ends. The DNA of the CDR3 is TGTGCCAGTTCGATAGCGGCTAACTATGGCTACACCTTC. Translated, it gives CASSIAANYGYTF.

This clone was recorded once. The rearrangement joins TRBV4-2 to TRBJ1-2, with 9 bases matching TRBD1. Germline CDR1 LGHNA, CDR2 YNFKEQ. This CDR3 region has 14 residues. The V segment lost 1 base and the J segment 8 bases; nucleotides outside the gene matches: 5. CDR3 nucleotides: TGTGCCAGCAGCCAAGTCAAACAGGGGGCCGGCTACACCTTC. As protein: CASSQVKQGAGYTF.

The chain combines TRBV2 with TRBJ1-2; possibly TRBD1 for D (5 bases). Trimming shortened V by 7 bases and J by 4 bases, and 16 bases separated the two germline ends. CDR1 and CDR2 (germline): SNHLY, FYNNEI. The CDR3 covers 14 residues. The CDR3 spells CASTGGGRAYGYTF. CDR3 in DNA: TGTGCCAGCACCGGAGGTGGCAGGGCCTATGGCTACACCTTC. The whole variable domain, remainder taken from reference TRBV2 and TRBJ1-2, is EPEVTQTPSHQVTQMGQEVILRCVPISNHLYFYWYRQILGQKVEFLVSFYNNEISEKSEIFDDQFSVERPDGSNFTLKIRSTKLEDSAMYFCASTGGGRAYGYTFGSGTRLTVV.

This clone was seen a few times. The rearrangement joins TRBV10-2 to TRBJ1-1; 7 bases are a match to TRBD1. Germline V lookup: CDR1 WSHSY, CDR2 SAAADI. V trimming: 8 bases; J trimming: 5 bases; junction bases outside the gene matches: 2. The CDR3 has 11 residues. CDR3 bases: TGCGCCAGCGGGACAGCGACTGAAGCTTTCTTT. Residues: CASGTATEAFF.

This clone was seen a single time. This rearrangement joins TRBV9 to TRBJ1-2; D might be TRBD1 (5 bases). From germline, CDR1 is SGDLS and CDR2 YYNGEE. CDR3 length: 12 residues. Trimming took 2 bases from V and 5 from J, leaving 7 bases between them. CDR3 region: CASSVQGYGYTF. The CDR3 DNA is TGTGCCAGCAGCGTTCAGGGATATGGCTACACCTTC.

V and J are TRBV4-2 and TRBJ2-3; D is possibly TRBD2 (7 bases). The length of the CDR3 is 19 residues. Germline values: CDR1 LGHNA, CDR2 YNFKEQ. V shed 0 bases and J shed 1 base, with 20 bases lying between them. The CDR3, as DNA: TGTGCCAGCAGCCAAGATCCCCTCCCCGGGGGGCTAGGCACAGATACGCAGTATTTT. Protein product: CASSQDPLPGGLGTDTQYF.

V gene TRBV27 combines with J gene TRBJ1-1; 8 bases map to TRBD1. The V and J ends lost 6 bases and 1 base, in that order; junction bases with no gene match: 4. Germline loops: CDR1 MNHEY, CDR2 SMNVEV (reference sequence). The CDR3 length is 14 residues. The CDR3 nucleotides are TGTGCCAGCAGACTACAGGGGGGGAACACTGAAGCTTTCTTT. Protein: CASRLQGGNTEAFF.

The V gene is TRBV4-1, the J gene TRBJ1-3; the D is unclear. The germline V and J ends were trimmed by 0 bases and 8 bases, with 11 bases remaining between them. The CDR3 consists of 14 residues. The germline gives CDR1 MGHRA, CDR2 YSYEKL. For the CDR3, the DNA is TGCGCCAGCAGCCAAGAAATGCAGAGGGACACCATATATTTT. The encoded protein is CASSQEMQRDTIYF.

The chain joins TRBV28 to TRBJ2-5, with TRBD1 matching 8 bases. After removal of 1 base from V and 3 bases from J, the junction contained 7 bases not matched to a gene. Germline lookup yields CDR1 MDHEN and CDR2 SYDVKM. The CDR3 is 16 residues long. The CDR3 region has the DNA TGTGCCAGCAGTTTATCCCCGGACAGGGTAGAAGAGACCCAGTACTTC. Translating it yields CASSLSPDRVEETQYF.

The chain uses TRBV2 and TRBJ2-7; a possible D gene is TRBD2 (5 bases). Germline CDR1 and CDR2: SNHLY and FYNNEI. V shed 4 bases and J shed 6 bases, with 16 bases lying between them. CDR3 length: 14 amino acids. This chain's CDR3 is CASSVDRFGSEQYF. The CDR3 DNA sequence: TGTGCCAGCAGTGTTGATAGGTTTGGGAGCGAGCAGTACTTC.

The gene calls are TRBV5-6 and TRBJ1-1, with D unresolved. CDR3 length equals 13 residues. Trimming cost V 8 bases and J 7 bases, with 18 bases left between them. CDR1 and CDR2 from the germline V gene are SGHDT and YYEEEE. CDR3 nucleotides: TGTGCCAGTGAGTTAAGGGTATGGCTTGAAGCTTTCTTT. Its translation: CASELRVWLEAFF.

V gene TRBV9 combines with J gene TRBJ2-3; D is perhaps TRBD2 (6 bases). The V end was cut by 3 bases, the J end by 5 bases, with 16 bases between. The CDR3 sequence is 15 residues long. The germline CDR1 and CDR2 sequences are SGDLS and YYNGEE. The CDR3 DNA is TGTGCCAGCAGCGGGGGCGGGACCGCAGAAGATACGCAGTATTTT. It codes for CASSGGGTAEDTQYF.

The chain links TRBV6-1 to TRBJ1-1; a weak D match, TRBD1 (6 bases). The length of the CDR3 is 13 residues. Per the germline V gene, CDR1 is MNHNS and CDR2 is SASEGT. V was clipped by 5 bases and J by 4 bases, with 11 bases between them. The CDR3 region has the DNA TGTGCCAGCAGTTCAGGGGCTTCCACTGAAGCTTTCTTT. Its protein is CASSSGASTEAFF.